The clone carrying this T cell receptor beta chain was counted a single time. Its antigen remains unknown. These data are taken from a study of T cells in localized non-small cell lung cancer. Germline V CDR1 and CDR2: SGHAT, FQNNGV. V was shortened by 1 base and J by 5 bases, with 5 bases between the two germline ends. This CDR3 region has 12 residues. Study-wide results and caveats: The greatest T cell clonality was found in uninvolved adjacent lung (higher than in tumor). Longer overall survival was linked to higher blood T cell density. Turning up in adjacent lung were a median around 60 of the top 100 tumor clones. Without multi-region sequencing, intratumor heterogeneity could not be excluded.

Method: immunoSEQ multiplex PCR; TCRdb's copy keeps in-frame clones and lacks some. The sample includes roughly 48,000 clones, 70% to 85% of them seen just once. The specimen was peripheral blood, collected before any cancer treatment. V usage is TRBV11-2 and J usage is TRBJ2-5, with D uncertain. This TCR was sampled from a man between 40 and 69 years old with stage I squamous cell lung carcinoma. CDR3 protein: CASSLVSETQYF. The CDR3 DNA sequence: TGTGCCAGCAGCTTAGTGTCGGAGACCCAGTACTTC.